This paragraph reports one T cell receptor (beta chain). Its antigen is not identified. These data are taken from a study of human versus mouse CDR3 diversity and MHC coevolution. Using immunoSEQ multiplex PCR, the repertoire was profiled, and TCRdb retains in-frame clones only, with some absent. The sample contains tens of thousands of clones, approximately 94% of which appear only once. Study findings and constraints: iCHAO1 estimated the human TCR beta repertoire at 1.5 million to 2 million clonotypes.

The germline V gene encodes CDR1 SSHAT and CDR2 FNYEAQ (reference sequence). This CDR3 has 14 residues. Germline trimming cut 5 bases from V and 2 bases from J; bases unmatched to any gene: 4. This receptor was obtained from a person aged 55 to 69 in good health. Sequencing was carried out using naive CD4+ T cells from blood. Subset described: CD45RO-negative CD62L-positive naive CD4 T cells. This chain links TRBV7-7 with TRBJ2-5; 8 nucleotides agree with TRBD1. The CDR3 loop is CASSANRGQETQYF. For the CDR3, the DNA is TGTGCCAGCAGCGCGAACAGGGGGCAAGAGACCCAGTACTTC. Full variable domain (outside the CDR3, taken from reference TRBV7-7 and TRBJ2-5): GAGVSQSPRYKVTKRGQDVTLRCDPISSHATLYWYQQALGQGPEFLTYFNYEAQPDKSGLPSDRFSAERPEGSISTLTIQRTEQRDSAMYRCASSANRGQETQYFGPGTRLLVL.